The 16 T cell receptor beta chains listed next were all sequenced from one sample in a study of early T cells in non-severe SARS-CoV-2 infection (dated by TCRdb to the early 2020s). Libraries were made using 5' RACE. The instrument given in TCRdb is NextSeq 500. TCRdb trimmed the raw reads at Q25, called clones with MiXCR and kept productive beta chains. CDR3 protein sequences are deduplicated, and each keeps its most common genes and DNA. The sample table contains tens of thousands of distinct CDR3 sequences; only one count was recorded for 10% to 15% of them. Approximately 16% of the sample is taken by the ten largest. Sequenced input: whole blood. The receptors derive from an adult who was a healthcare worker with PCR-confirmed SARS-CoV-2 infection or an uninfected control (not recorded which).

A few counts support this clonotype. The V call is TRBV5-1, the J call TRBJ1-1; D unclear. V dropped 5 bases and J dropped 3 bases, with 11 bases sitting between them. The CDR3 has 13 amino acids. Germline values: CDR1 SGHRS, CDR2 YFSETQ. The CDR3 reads CASRKVPDTEAFF. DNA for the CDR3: TGCGCCAGCAGGAAGGTGCCGGACACTGAAGCTTTCTTT.

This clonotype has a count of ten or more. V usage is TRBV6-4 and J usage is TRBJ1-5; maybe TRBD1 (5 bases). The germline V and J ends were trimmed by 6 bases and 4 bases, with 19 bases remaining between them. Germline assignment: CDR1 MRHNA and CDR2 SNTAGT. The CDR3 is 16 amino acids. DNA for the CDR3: TGTGCCAGCAGCCAAGTGGTACGGGGCCCAAATCAGCCCCAGCATTTT. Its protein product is CASSQVVRGPNQPQHF.

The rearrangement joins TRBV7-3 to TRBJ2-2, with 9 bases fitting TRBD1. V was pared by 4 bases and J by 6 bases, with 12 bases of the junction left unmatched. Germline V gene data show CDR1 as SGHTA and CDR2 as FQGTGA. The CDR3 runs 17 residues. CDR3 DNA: TGTGCCAGCAGCTCTACCCGGGACAGGGAGGACGCCGGGGAGCTGTTTTTT. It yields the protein CASSSTRDREDAGELFF. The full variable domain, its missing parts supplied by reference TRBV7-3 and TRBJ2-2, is GAGVSQTPSNKVTEKGKYVELRCDPISGHTALYWYRQSLGQGPEFLIYFQGTGAADDSGLPNDRFFAVRPEGSVSTLKIQRTERGDSAVYLCASSSTRDREDAGELFFGEGSRLTVL.

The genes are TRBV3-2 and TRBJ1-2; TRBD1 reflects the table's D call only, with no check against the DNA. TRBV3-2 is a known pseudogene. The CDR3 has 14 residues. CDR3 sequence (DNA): TGTGCCAGCAGCCAAGTCCAGGGAGACTATGGCTACACCTTC. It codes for CASSQVQGDYGYTF.

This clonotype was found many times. In DNA form, the CDR3 reads TGTGCCAGCAGCCCCGTGCGGGGGCGAAGCTCCTACAATGAGCAGTTCTTC. Protein product: CASSPVRGRSSYNEQFF. This chain links TRBV7-8 with TRBJ2-1; D may be TRBD2 (7 bases). Germline values: CDR1 SGHVS, CDR2 FQNEAQ. The CDR3 has 17 residues. Trimming stripped 5 bases from V and 0 bases from J, with 17 bases between.

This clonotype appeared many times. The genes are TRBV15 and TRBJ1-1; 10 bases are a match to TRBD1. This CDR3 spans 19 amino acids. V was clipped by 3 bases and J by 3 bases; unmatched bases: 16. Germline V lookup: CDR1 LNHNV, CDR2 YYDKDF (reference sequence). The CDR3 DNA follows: TGTGCCACCAGCAGCGGGATGACAGGGGGCCCCGCGGCGTACACTGAAGCTTTCTTT. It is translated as CATSSGMTGGPAAYTEAFF.

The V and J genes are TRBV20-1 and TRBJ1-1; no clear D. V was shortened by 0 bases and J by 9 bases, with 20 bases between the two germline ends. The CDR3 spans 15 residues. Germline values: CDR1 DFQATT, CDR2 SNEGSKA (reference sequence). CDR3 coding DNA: TGCAGTGCTAGAGATTTCCGGGCAGGAGGAGAAAAAGCTTTCTTT. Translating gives CSARDFRAGGEKAFF.

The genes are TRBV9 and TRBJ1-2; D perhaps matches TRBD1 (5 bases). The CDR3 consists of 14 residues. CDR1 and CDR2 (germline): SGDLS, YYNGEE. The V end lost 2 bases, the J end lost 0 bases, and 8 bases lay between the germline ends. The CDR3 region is CASSVGVSNYGYTF. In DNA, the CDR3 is TGTGCCAGCAGCGTGGGGGTGTCTAACTATGGCTACACCTTC.

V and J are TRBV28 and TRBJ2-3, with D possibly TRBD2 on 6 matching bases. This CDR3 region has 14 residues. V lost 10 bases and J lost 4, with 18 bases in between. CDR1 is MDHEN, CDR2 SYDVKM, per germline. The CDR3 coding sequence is TGTGCCACCGGAGGGACTGCAAGTGCAGATACGCAGTATTTT. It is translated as CATGGTASADTQYF. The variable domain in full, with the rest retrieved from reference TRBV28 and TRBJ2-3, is DVKVTQSSRYLVKRTGEKVFLECVQDMDHENMFWYRQDPGLGLRLIYFSYDVKMKEKGDIPEGYSVSREKKERFSLILESASTNQTSMYLCATGGTASADTQYFGPGTRLTVL.

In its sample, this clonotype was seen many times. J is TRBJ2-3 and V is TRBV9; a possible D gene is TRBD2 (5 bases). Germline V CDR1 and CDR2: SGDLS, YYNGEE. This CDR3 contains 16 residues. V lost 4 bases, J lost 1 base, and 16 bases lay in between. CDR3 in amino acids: CASSSLGILGTDTQYF. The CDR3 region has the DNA TGTGCCAGCAGCTCACTAGGTATTTTGGGCACAGATACGCAGTATTTT.

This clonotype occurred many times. The CDR3 here is CSAVQGGGTQYF. CDR3 bases: TGCAGCGCCGTGCAGGGGGGAGGTACGCAGTATTTT. V and J are TRBV29-1 and TRBJ2-3; possibly TRBD1 for D (7 bases). The CDR3 extends over 12 amino acids. Between the trimmed V and J ends, which lost 7 bases and 8 bases, there was a span of 16 bases. CDR1 SQVTM and CDR2 ANQGSEA come from the germline V gene.

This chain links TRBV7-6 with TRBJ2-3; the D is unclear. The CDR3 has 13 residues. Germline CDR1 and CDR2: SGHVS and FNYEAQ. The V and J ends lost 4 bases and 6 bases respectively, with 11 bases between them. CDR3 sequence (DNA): TGTGCCAGCAGCTCCTTAATGAGGGATACGCAGTATTTT. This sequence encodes CASSSLMRDTQYF.

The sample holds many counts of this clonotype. CDR3 region: CASSKGSSYNSPLHF. The CDR3 DNA reads as TGTGCCAGCAGCAAAGGGAGCTCCTATAATTCACCCCTCCACTTT. The chain carries TRBV21-1 and TRBJ1-6. TRBV21-1 is classified as a pseudogene. The CDR3 length is 15 residues.

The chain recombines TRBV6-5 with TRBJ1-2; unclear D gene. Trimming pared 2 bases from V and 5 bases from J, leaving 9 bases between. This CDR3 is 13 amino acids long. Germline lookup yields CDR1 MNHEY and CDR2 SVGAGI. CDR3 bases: TGTGCCAGCAGTTACGCGTCGGAATATGGCTACACCTTC. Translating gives CASSYASEYGYTF.

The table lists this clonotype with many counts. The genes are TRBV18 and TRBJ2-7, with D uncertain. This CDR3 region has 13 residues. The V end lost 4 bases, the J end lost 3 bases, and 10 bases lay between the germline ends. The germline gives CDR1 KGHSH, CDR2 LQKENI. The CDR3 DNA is TGTGCCAGCTCACTCGGGCCAGTCTACGAGCAGTACTTC. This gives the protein CASSLGPVYEQYF.

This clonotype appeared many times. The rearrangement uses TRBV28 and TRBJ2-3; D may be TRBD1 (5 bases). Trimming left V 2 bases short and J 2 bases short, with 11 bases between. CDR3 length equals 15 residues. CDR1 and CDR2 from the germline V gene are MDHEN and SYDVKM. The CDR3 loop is CASSLTAGLTDTQYF. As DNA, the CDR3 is TGTGCCAGCAGTTTAACGGCAGGGCTCACAGATACGCAGTATTTT.